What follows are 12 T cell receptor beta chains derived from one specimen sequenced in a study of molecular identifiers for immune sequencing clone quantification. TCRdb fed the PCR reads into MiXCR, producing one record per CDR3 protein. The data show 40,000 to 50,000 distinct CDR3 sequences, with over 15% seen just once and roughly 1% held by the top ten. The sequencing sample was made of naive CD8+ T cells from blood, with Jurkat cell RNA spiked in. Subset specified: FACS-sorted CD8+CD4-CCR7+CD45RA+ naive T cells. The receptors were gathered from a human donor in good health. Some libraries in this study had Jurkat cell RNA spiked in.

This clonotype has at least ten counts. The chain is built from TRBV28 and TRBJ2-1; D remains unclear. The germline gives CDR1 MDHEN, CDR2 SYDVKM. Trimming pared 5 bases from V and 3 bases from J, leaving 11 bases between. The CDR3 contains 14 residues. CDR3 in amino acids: CASSQGHFYNEQFF. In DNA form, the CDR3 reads TGTGCCAGCAGTCAAGGCCATTTCTACAATGAGCAGTTCTTC.

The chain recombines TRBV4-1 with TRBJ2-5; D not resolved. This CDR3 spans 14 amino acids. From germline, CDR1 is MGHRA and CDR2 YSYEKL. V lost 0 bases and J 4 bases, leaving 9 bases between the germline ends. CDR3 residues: CASSQDRIVETQYF. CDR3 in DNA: TGCGCCAGCAGCCAAGATCGGATTGTAGAGACCCAGTACTTC.

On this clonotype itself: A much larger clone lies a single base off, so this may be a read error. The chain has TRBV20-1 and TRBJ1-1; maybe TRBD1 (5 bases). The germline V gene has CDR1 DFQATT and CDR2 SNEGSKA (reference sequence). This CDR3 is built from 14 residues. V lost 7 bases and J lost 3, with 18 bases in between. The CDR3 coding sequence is TGCAGTGATAGGAGAGCAAGGGGCGACACTGAAGCTTTCTTT. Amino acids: CSDRRARGDTEAFF.

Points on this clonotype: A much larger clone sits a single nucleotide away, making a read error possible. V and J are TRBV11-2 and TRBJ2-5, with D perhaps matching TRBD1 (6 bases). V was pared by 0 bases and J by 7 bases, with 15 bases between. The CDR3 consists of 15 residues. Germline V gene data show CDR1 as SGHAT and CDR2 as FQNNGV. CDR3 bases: TGTGCCAGCAGCTTAGACCCGAACAGGGACGGGACCCAGTACTTC. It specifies CASSLDPNRDGTQYF.

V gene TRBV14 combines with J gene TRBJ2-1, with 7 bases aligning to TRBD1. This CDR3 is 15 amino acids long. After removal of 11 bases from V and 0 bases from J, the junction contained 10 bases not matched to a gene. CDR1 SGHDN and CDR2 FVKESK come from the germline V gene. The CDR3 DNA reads TGTGCCGGCGGCCGGGACAGAAGCTCCTACAATGAGCAGTTCTTC. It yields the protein CAGGRDRSSYNEQFF.

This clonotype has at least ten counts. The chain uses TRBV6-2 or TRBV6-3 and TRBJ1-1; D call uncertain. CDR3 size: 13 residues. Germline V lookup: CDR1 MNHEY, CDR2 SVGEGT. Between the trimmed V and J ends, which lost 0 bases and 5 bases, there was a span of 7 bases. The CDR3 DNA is TGTGCCAGCAGTTACTCTGGGCTGACTGAAGCTTTCTTT. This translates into CASSYSGLTEAFF.

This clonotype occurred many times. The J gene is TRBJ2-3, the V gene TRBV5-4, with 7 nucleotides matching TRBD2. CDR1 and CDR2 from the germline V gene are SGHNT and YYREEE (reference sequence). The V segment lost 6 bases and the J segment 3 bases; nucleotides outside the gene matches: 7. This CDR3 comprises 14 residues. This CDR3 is CASTHTGGTDTQYF. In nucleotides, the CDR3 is TGTGCCAGCACCCACACCGGGGGGACAGATACGCAGTATTTT.

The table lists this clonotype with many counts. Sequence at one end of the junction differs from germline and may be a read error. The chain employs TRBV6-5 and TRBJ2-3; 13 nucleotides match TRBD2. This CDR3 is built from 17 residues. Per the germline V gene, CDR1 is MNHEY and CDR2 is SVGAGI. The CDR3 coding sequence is TGTGCCAGCAGTTACTCCCCGACTAGCGGGGGGACAGATACGCGGTATTTT. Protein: CASSYSPTSGGTDTRYF.

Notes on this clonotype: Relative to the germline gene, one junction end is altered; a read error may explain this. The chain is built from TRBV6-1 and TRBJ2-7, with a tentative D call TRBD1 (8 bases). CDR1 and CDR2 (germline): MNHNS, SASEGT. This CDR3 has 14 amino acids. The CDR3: CASLRTGRDYKQYF. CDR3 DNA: TGTGCCAGTTTGAGGACAGGGAGGGACTACAAGCAGTACTTC.

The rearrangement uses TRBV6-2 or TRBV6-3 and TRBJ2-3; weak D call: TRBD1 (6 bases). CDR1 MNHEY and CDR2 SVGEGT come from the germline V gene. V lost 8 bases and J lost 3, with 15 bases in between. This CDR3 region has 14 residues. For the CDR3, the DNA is TGTGCCAGCGGTGGGGGCCCGGCGACAGATACGCAGTATTTT. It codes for CASGGGPATDTQYF.

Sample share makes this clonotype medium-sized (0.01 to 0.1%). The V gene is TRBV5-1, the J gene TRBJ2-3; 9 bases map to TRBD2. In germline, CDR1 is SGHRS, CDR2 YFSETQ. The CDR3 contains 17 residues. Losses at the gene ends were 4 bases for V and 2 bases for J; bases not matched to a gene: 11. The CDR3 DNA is TGCGCCAGCAGCCCAGAGAGAGGGACTAGCCACACAGATACGCAGTATTTT. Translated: CASSPERGTSHTDTQYF.

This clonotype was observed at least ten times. The DNA of the CDR3 is TGTGCCAGCAGCCCCACGGACAGGGTAGGGGAGACCCAGTACTTC. This encodes CASSPTDRVGETQYF. The chain recombines TRBV7-9 with TRBJ2-5; 8 bases map to TRBD1. This CDR3 spans 15 amino acids. Looked up from germline, CDR1 is SEHNR and CDR2 is FQNEAQ (reference sequence). V lost 5 bases to trimming and J lost 5 bases; unmatched junction nucleotides: 10.